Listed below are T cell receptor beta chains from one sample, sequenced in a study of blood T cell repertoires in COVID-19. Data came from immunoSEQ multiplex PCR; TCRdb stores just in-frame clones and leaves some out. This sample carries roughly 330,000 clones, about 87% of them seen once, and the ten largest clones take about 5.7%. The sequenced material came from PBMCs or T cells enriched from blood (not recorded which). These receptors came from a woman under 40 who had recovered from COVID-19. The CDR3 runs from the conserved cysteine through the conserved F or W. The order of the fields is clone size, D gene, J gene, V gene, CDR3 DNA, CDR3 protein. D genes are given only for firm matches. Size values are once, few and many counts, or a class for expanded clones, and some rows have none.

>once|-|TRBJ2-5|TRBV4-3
TGCGCCAGCAGCCAAGATCAAGCCAAAGAGACCCAGTACTTC
CASSQDQAKETQYF
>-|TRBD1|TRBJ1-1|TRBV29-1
TGCAGCGTTGATTCGAGGGGGCTGAACACTGAAGCTTTCTTT
CSVDSRGLNTEAFF
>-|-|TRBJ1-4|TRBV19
TGTGCCAGTAGTACCGGGACACTGGGTAATGAAAAACTGTTTTTT
CASSTGTLGNEKLFF
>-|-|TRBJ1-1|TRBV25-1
TGTGCCAGCAGCATTTCACAGGGCTCGGTAACTTTCTTT
CASSISQGSVTFF
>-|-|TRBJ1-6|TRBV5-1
TGCGCCAGCAGCCCTACGTTGGAGAATTCACCCCTCCACTTT
CASSPTLENSPLHF
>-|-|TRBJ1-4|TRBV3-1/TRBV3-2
TGTGCCAGCAGACCGACAGGAAGGGGGGAAAAACTGTTTTTT
CASRPTGRGEKLFF
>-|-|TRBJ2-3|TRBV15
TGTGCCACCAGCACCCGACAGGTACCGACAGATACGCAGTATTTT
CATSTRQVPTDTQYF
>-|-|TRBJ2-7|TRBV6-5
TGTGCCAGCAGTTATTCAGGGCTCACCCTCTCCTACGAGCAGTACTTC
CASSYSGLTLSYEQYF
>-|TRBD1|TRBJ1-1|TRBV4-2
TGTGCCAGCAGCCAAGATACCACAGGGGGCATCACTGAAGCTTTCTTT
CASSQDTTGGITEAFF
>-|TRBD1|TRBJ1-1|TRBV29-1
TGCAGCGTTGCCGGACAGGTTAGGGGACTTGGGACTGAAGCTTTCTTT
CSVAGQVRGLGTEAFF
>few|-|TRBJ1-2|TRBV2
TGTGCCAGCACCGAAGAGGGAGGGATCAACTATGGCTACACCTTC
CASTEEGGINYGYTF
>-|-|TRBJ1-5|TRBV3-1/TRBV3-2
TGTGCCAGCAGCCAAGGTCTCCATCAGCCCCAGCATTTT
CASSQGLHQPQHF
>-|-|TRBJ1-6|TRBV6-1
TGTGCCAGCAGTGAAGGGGGCATCTATAATTCACCCCTCCACTTT
CASSEGGIYNSPLHF
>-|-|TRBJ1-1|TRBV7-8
TGTGCCAGCAGCTTAGGTCGCCGGGAGAGGACTGAAGCTTTCTTT
CASSLGRRERTEAFF
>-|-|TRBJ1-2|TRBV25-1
TGTGCCAGCAGTTCGGGTGTCTATGGCTACACCTTC
CASSSGVYGYTF
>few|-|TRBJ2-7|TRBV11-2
TGTGCCAGCAGCCACTGGCGGGGCTACGAGCAGTACTTC
CASSHWRGYEQYF
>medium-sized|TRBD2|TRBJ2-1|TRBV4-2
TGTGCCAGCAGCCAAGGAAGAGCGGGGGCCTATGAGCAGTTCTTC
CASSQGRAGAYEQFF
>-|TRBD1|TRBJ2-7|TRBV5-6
TGTGCCAGCAGCACGCAAGACAGGGGACGGCAGTACTTC
CASSTQDRGRQYF
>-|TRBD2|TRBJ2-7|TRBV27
TGTGCCAGCAGTTCCCCTATAGCGGGGGGCGACTCCTACGAGCAGTACTTC
CASSSPIAGGDSYEQYF
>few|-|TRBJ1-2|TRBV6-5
TGTGCCAGCAGTTACGGGGGGGAAGAGGGCTACACCTTC
CASSYGGEEGYTF
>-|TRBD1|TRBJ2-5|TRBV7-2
TGTGCCAGCGTCCCTCTCGGACAGGGGCAAGAGACCCAGTACTTC
CASVPLGQGQETQYF
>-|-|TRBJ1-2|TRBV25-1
TGTGCCAGCAGCCCAGAGGGAGGGGCGCGAGGCTACACCTTC
CASSPEGGARGYTF
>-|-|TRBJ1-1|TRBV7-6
TGTGCCAGCAGCGTAGGACACGGAATGAACACTGAAGCTTTCTTT
CASSVGHGMNTEAFF
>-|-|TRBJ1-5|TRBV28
TGTGCCAGCAGTCCCGGACAGCCGAATCAGCCCCAGCATTTT
CASSPGQPNQPQHF
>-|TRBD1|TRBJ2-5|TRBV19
TGTGCCAGTAGTCCCGACAGGGTGGTAGGAGAGACCCAGTACTTC
CASSPDRVVGETQYF
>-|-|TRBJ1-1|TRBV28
TGTGCCAGCAGTTTAACCAGGTTGAACACTGAAGCTTTCTTT
CASSLTRLNTEAFF
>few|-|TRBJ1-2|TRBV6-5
TGTGCCAGCAGGTTAGGGACTCCTAACTATGGCTACACCTTC
CASRLGTPNYGYTF
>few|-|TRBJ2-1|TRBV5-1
TGCGCCAGCAGCACCCGAGCTAGGAATGAGCAGTTCTTC
CASSTRARNEQFF
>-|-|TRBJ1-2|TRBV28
TGTGCCAGCAGTTTACGTTTTAACTATGGCTACACCTTC
CASSLRFNYGYTF
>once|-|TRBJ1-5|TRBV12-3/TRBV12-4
TGTGCCAGCAGTCCCGGGATGAATCAGCCCCAGCATTTT
CASSPGMNQPQHF
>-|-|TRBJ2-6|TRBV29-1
TGCAGCGTTGTAGCTCTGACTGGGGCCAACGTCCTGACTTTC
CSVVALTGANVLTF
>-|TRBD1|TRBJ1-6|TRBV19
TGTGCCAGTAGTATAGTACAGGGGGATTCACCCCTCCACTTT
CASSIVQGDSPLHF
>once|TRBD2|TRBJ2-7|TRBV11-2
TGTGCCAGCAGCTTATCAGCGGGGGCGGGGGAGCAGTACTTC
CASSLSAGAGEQYF
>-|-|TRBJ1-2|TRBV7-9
TGTGCCAGCAACCAGGGGTTCTATGGCTACACCTTC
CASNQGFYGYTF
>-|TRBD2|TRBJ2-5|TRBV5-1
TGCGCCAGCAGCTGGGGGGAGGGCTCGGAGACCCAGTACTTC
CASSWGEGSETQYF